A selection of T cell receptor beta chains follows, all from one sample in a study of blood T cell repertoires in COVID-19. Profiling relied on immunoSEQ multiplex PCR, and the TCRdb table lists in-frame clones only, not all of them. The data contain 200,000 to 300,000 clones, around 87% of them seen just once; the ten biggest clones take up more than 6.5%. The sample comprised peripheral blood. These receptors all come from a woman in her seventies with active or convalescent COVID-19. Both conserved end residues are part of each CDR3. The D gene is left open where the match is weak. Clone size is stated in some rows and not others, as once, few, many or a class when expanded.

TRBJ2-7	TRBD1	NA	TRBV24-1	CATSDPSRGQAAYEQYF	TGTGCCACCAGTGATCCCTCGAGGGGGCAGGCAGCCTACGAGCAGTACTTC
TRBJ2-7	TRBD2	NA	TRBV6-2/TRBV6-3	CASSPGRASYEQYF	TGTGCCAGCAGTCCAGGGAGGGCCTCCTACGAGCAGTACTTC
TRBJ1-1	NA	NA	TRBV11-2	CASSRGGGTEAFF	TGTGCCAGCAGCCGAGGGGGAGGGACTGAAGCTTTCTTT
TRBJ1-3	TRBD1	NA	TRBV19	CASRTDRVSGNTIYF	TGTGCCAGTAGGACGGACAGGGTCTCTGGAAACACCATATATTTT
TRBJ1-3	NA	NA	TRBV15	CAKQHVTGRNTIYF	TGTGCCAAGCAGCACGTAACAGGGAGAAACACCATATATTTT
TRBJ2-2	TRBD1	NA	TRBV5-1	CASSLGRGGATGELFF	TGCGCCAGCAGCTTGGGGAGAGGGGGCGCGACCGGGGAGCTGTTTTTT
TRBJ1-5	NA	NA	TRBV29-1	CSVSRGRDQPQHF	TGCAGCGTCAGCAGGGGACGCGATCAGCCCCAGCATTTT
TRBJ2-1	TRBD1	few	TRBV9	CASSAWTGRNEQFF	TGTGCCAGCAGCGCCTGGACAGGGAGGAATGAGCAGTTCTTC
TRBJ1-1	NA	NA	TRBV7-6	CASGEGLDTEAFF	TGTGCCAGCGGAGAAGGCCTGGACACTGAAGCTTTCTTT
TRBJ2-3	TRBD2	NA	TRBV2	CASSTGLAGLITDTQYF	TGTGCCAGCAGTACAGGACTAGCGGGGTTGATCACAGATACGCAGTATTTT
TRBJ2-6	NA	NA	TRBV5-6	CASSTGSGANVLTF	TGTGCCAGCAGCACAGGGTCTGGGGCCAACGTCCTGACTTTC
TRBJ1-2	TRBD1	NA	TRBV6-5	CASSYWDRGGGYTF	TGTGCCAGCAGTTACTGGGACAGGGGTGGTGGCTACACCTTC
TRBJ2-1	TRBD2	NA	TRBV14	CASSLRLAGFHEQFF	TGTGCCAGCAGCCTTAGACTAGCGGGGTTCCATGAGCAGTTCTTC
TRBJ2-1	NA	once	TRBV6-5	CASGPLPEQFF	TGTGCCAGCGGGCCTCTCCCTGAGCAGTTCTTC
TRBJ1-2	TRBD1	NA	TRBV27	CASRAGGDYGYTF	TGTGCCAGCAGGGCAGGGGGTGACTATGGCTACACCTTC
TRBJ1-1	NA	NA	TRBV11-1	CASSPRAGSNTEAFF	TGTGCCAGCAGCCCAAGGGCAGGGTCGAACACTGAAGCTTTCTTT
TRBJ2-7	TRBD1	NA	TRBV29-1	CSGIQGAYEQYF	TGCAGCGGGATACAGGGGGCGTACGAGCAGTACTTC
TRBJ2-3	NA	once	TRBV18	CASSPPGGVGDTQYF	TGTGCCAGCTCACCACCGGGGGGTGTAGGAGATACGCAGTATTTT
TRBJ1-5	NA	NA	TRBV19	CASSISVNSNQPQHF	TGTGCCAGTAGTATCTCCGTAAATAGCAATCAGCCCCAGCATTTT
TRBJ1-5	NA	once	TRBV19	CASSILVRGARTQNQPQHF	TGTGCCAGTTCCATCCTTGTGCGGGGAGCCCGTACGCAAAATCAGCCCCAGCATTTT
TRBJ1-3	NA	NA	TRBV7-2	CASSPDSRSGNTIYF	TGTGCCAGCAGTCCTGACAGTCGCTCTGGAAACACCATATATTTT
TRBJ1-2	TRBD1	NA	TRBV10-3	CAISLQGWFDGYTF	TGTGCCATCAGCTTACAGGGGTGGTTCGATGGCTACACCTTC
TRBJ1-1	TRBD1	NA	TRBV5-1	CASSLDRGPGTEAFF	TGCGCCAGCAGCTTGGACAGGGGCCCAGGTACTGAAGCTTTCTTT
TRBJ1-4	NA	NA	TRBV7-2	CASSPQGSNEKLFF	TGTGCCAGCAGCCCACAGGGATCTAATGAAAAACTGTTTTTT
TRBJ1-2	NA	NA	TRBV4-3	CASSQGREYGYTF	TGCGCCAGCAGCCAAGGGCGGGAATATGGCTACACCTTC
TRBJ2-7	NA	NA	TRBV11-2	CASSFAGLSYEQYF	TGTGCCAGCAGCTTTGCAGGGTTATCCTACGAGCAGTACTTC
TRBJ1-3	TRBD1	NA	TRBV5-4	CASSFRGQGRNTIYF	TGTGCCAGCAGCTTCCGCGGACAGGGGCGAAACACCATATATTTT
TRBJ1-1	TRBD1	NA	TRBV29-1	CSGSTGASNTEAFF	TGCAGCGGATCCACAGGGGCCTCGAACACTGAAGCTTTCTTT
TRBJ2-5	TRBD2	NA	TRBV6-1	CASSELAGGGKTQYF	TGTGCCAGCAGTGAACTAGCGGGGGGCGGGAAGACCCAGTACTTC
TRBJ2-2	TRBD1	NA	TRBV5-1	CASSPLQGAGGGELFF	TGCGCCAGCAGCCCATTACAGGGGGCGGGCGGCGGGGAGCTGTTTTTT
TRBJ2-3	NA	NA	TRBV20-1	CSASLESTDTQYF	TGCAGTGCTAGTCTCGAGAGCACAGATACGCAGTATTTT
TRBJ1-1	TRBD1	NA	TRBV5-5	CASSLANRGLSEAFF	TGTGCCAGCAGCTTGGCAAACAGGGGTCTCAGTGAAGCTTTCTTT
TRBJ1-3	NA	few	TRBV6-5	CASSRDSSGNTIYF	TGTGCCAGCAGTCGCGACAGCTCTGGAAACACCATATATTTT
TRBJ1-1	NA	NA	TRBV5-1	CASSSGSSNTEAFF	TGCGCCAGCAGCTCAGGAAGTTCGAACACTGAAGCTTTCTTT
TRBJ1-2	NA	NA	TRBV4-1	CASSRPGGEGYTF	TGCGCCAGCAGCCGTCCCGGGGGAGAGGGCTACACCTTC
TRBJ1-1	TRBD1	NA	TRBV4-1	CASSLTVFRGEVNTEAFF	TGCGCCAGCAGCCTCACGGTCTTCAGGGGGGAGGTGAACACTGAAGCTTTCTTT
TRBJ2-1	TRBD2	NA	TRBV5-4	CASSPSGGYNEQFF	TGTGCCAGCAGTCCTAGCGGGGGGTACAATGAGCAGTTCTTC
TRBJ2-5	TRBD1	NA	TRBV27	CASRGTGRETQYF	TGTGCCAGCAGAGGGACAGGGAGGGAGACCCAGTACTTC
TRBJ2-5	NA	NA	TRBV9	CASSVGLRTEETQYF	TGTGCCAGCAGCGTAGGACTACGTACCGAAGAGACCCAGTACTTC
TRBJ2-1	TRBD2	NA	TRBV5-1	CASSFGGGAYEQFF	TGCGCCAGCAGCTTTGGCGGGGGGGCCTATGAGCAGTTCTTC
TRBJ1-3	TRBD1	NA	TRBV6-5	CASRSGGGNTIYF	TGTGCCAGCAGATCAGGGGGTGGAAACACCATATATTTT
TRBJ1-4	NA	NA	TRBV7-2	CASSLAGGLINEKLFF	TGTGCCAGCAGCTTAGCCGGAGGACTGATTAATGAAAAACTGTTTTTT
TRBJ1-4	TRBD1	NA	TRBV4-2	CASSQADRGLFF	TGTGCCAGCAGCCAAGCGGACAGGGGACTGTTTTTT
TRBJ1-1	TRBD1	NA	TRBV29-1	CSVGQGGRWTEAFF	TGCAGCGTTGGGCAGGGGGGCCGCTGGACTGAAGCTTTCTTT